This T cell receptor beta chain was sequenced during a study of blood T cell repertoires in COVID-19. Background on the study: The study drew acute and convalescent COVID-19 samples from the United States, Italy and Spain.

CDR1 and CDR2 from the germline V gene are LNHDA and SQIVND (reference sequence). Unmatched junction bases numbered 9, after V lost 5 bases and J lost 5 bases. The CDR3 runs 16 residues. TCRdb's table, derived via immunoSEQ multiplex PCR, lists solely in-frame clones and lacks some. This table has 100,000 to 150,000 clones, 70% to 85% appearing once. The source of this sequence is a woman older than 75 with acute or convalescent COVID-19. The sequenced sample consisted of peripheral blood. The chain joins TRBV19 to TRBJ2-4; 10 bases are shared with TRBD1. This CDR3 reads CASSFLGDRGQNIQYF. In nucleotides, the CDR3 is TGTGCCAGTAGTTTTTTGGGGGACAGGGGCCAAAACATTCAGTACTTC.